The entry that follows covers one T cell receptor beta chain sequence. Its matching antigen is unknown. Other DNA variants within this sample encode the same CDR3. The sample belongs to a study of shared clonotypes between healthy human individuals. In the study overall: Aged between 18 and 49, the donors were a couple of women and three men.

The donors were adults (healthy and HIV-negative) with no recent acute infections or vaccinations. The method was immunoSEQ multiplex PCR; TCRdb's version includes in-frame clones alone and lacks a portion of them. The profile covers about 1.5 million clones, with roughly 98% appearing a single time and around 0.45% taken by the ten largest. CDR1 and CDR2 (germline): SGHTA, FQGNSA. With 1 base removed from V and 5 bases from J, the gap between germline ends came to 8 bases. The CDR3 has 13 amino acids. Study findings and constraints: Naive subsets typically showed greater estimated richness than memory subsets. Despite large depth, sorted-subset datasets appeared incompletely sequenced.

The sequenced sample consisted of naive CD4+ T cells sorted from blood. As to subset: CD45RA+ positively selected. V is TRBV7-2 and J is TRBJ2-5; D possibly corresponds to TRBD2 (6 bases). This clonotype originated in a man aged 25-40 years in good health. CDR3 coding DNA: TGTGCCAGCAGCTTAGGGGCGGGGGAGACCCAGTACTTC. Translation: CASSLGAGETQYF. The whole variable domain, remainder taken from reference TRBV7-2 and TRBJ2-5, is GAGVSQSPSNKVTEKGKDVELRCDPISGHTALYWYRQSLGQGLEFLIYFQGNSAPDKSGLPSDRFSAERTGGSVSTLTIQRTQQEDSAVYLCASSLGAGETQYFGPGTRLLVL.